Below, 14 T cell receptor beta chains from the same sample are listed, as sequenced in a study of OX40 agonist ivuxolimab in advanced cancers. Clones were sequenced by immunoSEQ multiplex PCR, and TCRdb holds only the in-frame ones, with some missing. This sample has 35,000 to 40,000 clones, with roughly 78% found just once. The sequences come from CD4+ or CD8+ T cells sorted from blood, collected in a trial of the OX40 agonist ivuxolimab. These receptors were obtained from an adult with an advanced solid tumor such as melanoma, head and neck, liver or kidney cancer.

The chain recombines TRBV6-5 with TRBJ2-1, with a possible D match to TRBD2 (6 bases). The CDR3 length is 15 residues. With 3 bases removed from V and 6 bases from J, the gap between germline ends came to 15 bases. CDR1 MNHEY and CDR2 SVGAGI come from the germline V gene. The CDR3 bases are TGTGCCAGCAGTTATTTCGCGGCTAGCGTCAATGAGCAGTTCTTC. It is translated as CASSYFAASVNEQFF.

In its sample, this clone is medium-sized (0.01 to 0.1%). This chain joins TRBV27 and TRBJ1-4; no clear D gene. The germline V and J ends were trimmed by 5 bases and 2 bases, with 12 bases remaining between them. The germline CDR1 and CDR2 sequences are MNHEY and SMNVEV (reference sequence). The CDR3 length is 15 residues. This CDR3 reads CASSPAGITNEKLFF. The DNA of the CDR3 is TGTGCCAGCAGTCCGGCCGGGATTACTAATGAAAAACTGTTTTTT. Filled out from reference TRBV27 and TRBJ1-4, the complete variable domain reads EAQVTQNPRYLITVTGKKLTVTCSQNMNHEYMSWYRQDPGLGLRQIYYSMNVEVTDKGDVPEGYKVSRKEKRNFPLILESPSPNQTSLYFCASSPAGITNEKLFFGSGTQLSVL.

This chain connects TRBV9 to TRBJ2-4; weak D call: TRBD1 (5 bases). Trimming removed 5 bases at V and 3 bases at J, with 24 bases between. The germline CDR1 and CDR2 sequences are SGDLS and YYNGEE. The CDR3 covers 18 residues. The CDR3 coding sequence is TGTGCCAGCAGGAAACGTGAACAGGAGTTTTGTCGCAAAAACATTCAGTACTTC. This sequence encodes CASRKREQEFCRKNIQYF.

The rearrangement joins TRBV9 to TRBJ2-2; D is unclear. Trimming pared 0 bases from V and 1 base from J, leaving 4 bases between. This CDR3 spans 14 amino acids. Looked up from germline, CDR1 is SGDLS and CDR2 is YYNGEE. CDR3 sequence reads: CASSVGENTGELFF. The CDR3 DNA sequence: TGTGCCAGCAGCGTAGGGGAGAACACCGGGGAGCTGTTTTTT.

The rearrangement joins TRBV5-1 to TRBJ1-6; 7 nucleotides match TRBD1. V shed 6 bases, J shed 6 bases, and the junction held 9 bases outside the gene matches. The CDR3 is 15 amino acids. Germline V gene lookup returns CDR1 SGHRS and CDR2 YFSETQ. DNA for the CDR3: TGCGCCAGCACCAGAGACAGACAGGGTAATTCACCCCTCCACTTT. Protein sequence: CASTRDRQGNSPLHF.

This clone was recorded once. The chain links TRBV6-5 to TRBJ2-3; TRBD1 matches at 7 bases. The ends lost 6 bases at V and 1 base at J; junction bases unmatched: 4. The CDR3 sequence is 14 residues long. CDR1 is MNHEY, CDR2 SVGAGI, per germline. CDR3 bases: TGTGCCAGCAGCATTACAGGGGGCACAGATACGCAGTATTTT. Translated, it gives CASSITGGTDTQYF.

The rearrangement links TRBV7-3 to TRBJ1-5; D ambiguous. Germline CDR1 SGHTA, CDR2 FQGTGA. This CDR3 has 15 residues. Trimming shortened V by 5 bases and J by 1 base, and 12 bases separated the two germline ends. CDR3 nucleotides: TGTGCCAGCAGCCTCGTGGGAGGAAGCAATCAGCCCCAGCATTTT. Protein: CASSLVGGSNQPQHF.

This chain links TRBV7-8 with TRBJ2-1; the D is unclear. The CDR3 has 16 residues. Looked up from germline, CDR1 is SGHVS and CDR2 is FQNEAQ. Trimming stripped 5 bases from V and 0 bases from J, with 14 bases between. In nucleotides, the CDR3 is TGTGCCAGCAGCATTAGTCCCCGCAGCTCCTACAATGAGCAGTTCTTC. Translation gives CASSISPRSSYNEQFF.

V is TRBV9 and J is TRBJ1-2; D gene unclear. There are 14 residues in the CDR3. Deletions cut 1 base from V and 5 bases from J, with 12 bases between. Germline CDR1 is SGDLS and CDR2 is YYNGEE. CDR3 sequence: CASSVHKAPYGYTF. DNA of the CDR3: TGTGCCAGCAGCGTACATAAGGCACCGTATGGCTACACCTTC.

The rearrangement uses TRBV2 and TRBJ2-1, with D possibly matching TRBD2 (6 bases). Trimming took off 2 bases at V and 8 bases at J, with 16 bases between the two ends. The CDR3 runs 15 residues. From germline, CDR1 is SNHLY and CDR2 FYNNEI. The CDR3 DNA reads TGTGCCAGCAGTGAACGGGGACTCCAAAATCATGAGCAGTTCTTC. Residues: CASSERGLQNHEQFF.

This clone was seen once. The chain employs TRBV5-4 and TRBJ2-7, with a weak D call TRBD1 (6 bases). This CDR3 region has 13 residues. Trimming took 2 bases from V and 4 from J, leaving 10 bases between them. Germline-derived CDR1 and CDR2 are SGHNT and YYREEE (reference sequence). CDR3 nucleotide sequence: TGTGCCAGCAGCTTCTTTCAGGGGTACGAGCAGTACTTC. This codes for CASSFFQGYEQYF. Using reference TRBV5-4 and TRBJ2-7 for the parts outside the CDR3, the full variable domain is ETGVTQSPTHLIKTRGQQVTLRCSSQSGHNTVSWYQQALGQGPQFIFQYYREEENGRGNFPPRFSGLQFPNYSSELNVNALELDDSALYLCASSFFQGYEQYFGPGTRLTVT.

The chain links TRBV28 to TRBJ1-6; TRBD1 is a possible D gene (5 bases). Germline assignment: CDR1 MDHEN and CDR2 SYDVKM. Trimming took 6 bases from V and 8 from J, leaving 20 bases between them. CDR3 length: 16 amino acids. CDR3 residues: CASRRFRVGLDSPLHF. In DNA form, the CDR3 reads TGTGCCAGCAGAAGATTCAGGGTAGGTCTGGATTCACCCCTCCACTTT.

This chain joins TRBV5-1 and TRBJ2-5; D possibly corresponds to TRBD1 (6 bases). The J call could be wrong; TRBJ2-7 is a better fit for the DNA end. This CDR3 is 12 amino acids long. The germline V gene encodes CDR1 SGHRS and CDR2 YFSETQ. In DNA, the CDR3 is TGCGCCAGCAGCCCAGGGGTCTACGAGCAGTACTTC. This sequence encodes CASSPGVYEQYF.

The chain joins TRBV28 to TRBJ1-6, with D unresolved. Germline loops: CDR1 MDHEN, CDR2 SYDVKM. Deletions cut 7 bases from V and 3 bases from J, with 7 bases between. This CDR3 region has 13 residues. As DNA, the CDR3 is TGTGCCAGCACCCGTTACTATAATTCACCCCTCCACTTT. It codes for CASTRYYNSPLHF. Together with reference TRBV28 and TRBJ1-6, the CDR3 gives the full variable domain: DVKVTQSSRYLVKRTGEKVFLECVQDMDHENMFWYRQDPGLGLRLIYFSYDVKMKEKGDIPEGYSVSREKKERFSLILESASTNQTSMYLCASTRYYNSPLHFGNGTRLTVT.